The clone carrying this TCR beta chain was observed a few times. The germline V gene has CDR1 LNHDA and CDR2 SQIVND (reference sequence). The CDR3 is made up of 13 amino acids. Between the trimmed V and J ends, which lost 7 bases and 2 bases, there was a span of 11 bases. In the original workflow: Amplification of reference gene primers provided the estimated nucleated cell counts. TCRdb's table, derived via immunoSEQ multiplex PCR, lists solely in-frame clones and lacks some. Clonal size and the V and J genes are those of that table, whereas D and trimming came from the DNA. The table has about 35,000 clones, 75% to 90% seen once. The entry originates in a study of blood T cell repertoires in COVID-19.

The receptor comes from a man aged 55 to 70 with active or convalescent COVID-19. Sequenced input: peripheral blood. This sequence joins TRBV19 and TRBJ1-2; D gene unclear. The CDR3 DNA reads TGTGCCAGTACACACGGGAACAACTATGGCTACACCTTC. Amino acids: CASTHGNNYGYTF. The entire variable domain, with the rest obtained from reference TRBV19 and TRBJ1-2, is as follows: DGGITQSPKYLFRKEGQNVTLSCEQNLNHDAMYWYRQDPGQGLRLIYYSQIVNDFQKGDIAEGYSVSREKKESFPLTVTSAQKNPTAFYLCASTHGNNYGYTFGSGTRLTVV.